This T cell receptor (beta chain) emerged from a study of blood T cell repertoires in COVID-19. Whole-study context: PBMCs, B-cell-depleted T cells, or T cells provided the cDNA or gDNA that made up the material.

Generated by immunoSEQ multiplex PCR, the TCRdb table keeps only in-frame clones and is missing some. Among 350,000 to 450,000 clones listed, around 84% were seen once. Per the germline V gene, CDR1 is ENHRY and CDR2 is SYGVKD. Trimming shortened V by 5 bases and J by 0 bases, and 10 bases separated the two germline ends. The CDR3 has 14 amino acids. The receptor's source is a human donor in a cohort sampled during active COVID-19. Sequenced sample: peripheral blood. The chain carries TRBV10-3 and TRBJ1-1, with D possibly being TRBD1 (6 bases). CDR3 DNA: TGTGCCATCAGTCCACAGGGATTGAACACTGAAGCTTTCTTT. Its protein product is CAISPQGLNTEAFF.